This TCR beta chain appears in the sequencing data of a study of early T cells in non-severe SARS-CoV-2 infection. Study as a whole: Bulk RNA from unsorted whole blood was sequenced; chains were unpaired. General study results and limits: Lookups in VDJdb leaned toward anti-spike CD8 responses and missed private and CD4 specificities.

Germline trimming cut 4 bases from V and 5 bases from J; bases unmatched to any gene: 20. Germline values: CDR1 SGHRS, CDR2 YFSETQ. The CDR3 totals 19 residues. On this clonotype: The antigen remains unidentified.

Attached unique molecular identifiers marked individual cDNA molecules. TCRdb redid the calling of the 5' RACE reads with MiXCR, one entry per CDR3 protein. The repertoire holds about 72,000 distinct CDR3 sequences, with 10% as singletons. The chain links TRBV5-1 to TRBJ2-3, with 9 bases that match TRBD1. The sequence came from an adult who was a healthcare worker with PCR-confirmed SARS-CoV-2 infection or an uninfected control (not recorded which). Sequences were derived from whole blood, sampled at baseline. CDR3 sequence: CASSDQINLQGAAVDTQYF. The CDR3 DNA reads TGCGCCAGCAGCGATCAAATTAATCTACAGGGGGCTGCAGTAGATACGCAGTATTTT.